This T cell receptor beta chain was sequenced for a study of cytomegalovirus exposure and HLA in healthy donors. Study context: The early release's HLA-typed donors yielded roughly 85 million unique TCRs. Among the 350 to 500 donors who were genotyped, approximately 83% fell in the genetic ancestry cluster that is associated with self-reported Caucasian donors. Study-wide findings and caveats: In a later analysis, specific HLA alleles were associated with 15,000 or so TCR beta sequences at a 0.05 false discovery rate.

CDR1 is MDHEN, CDR2 SYDVKM, per germline. Trimming removed 5 bases from V and 3 bases from J, with 10 bases in between. This CDR3 region has 13 residues. As for this clone: As yet, its antigen is unknown.

Use of 60 Vbeta and 13 Jbeta primers characterized the PCR. TCRdb's copy holds only in-frame clones and misses some; the assay was immunoSEQ multiplex PCR. The sample lists 180,000 or so clones, roughly four fifths occurring once. Sequenced sample: PBMCs. The sequence derives from a man between 18 and 29 years old in good health and CMV-seronegative. This rearrangement joins TRBV28 to TRBJ1-2; a weak D match, TRBD1 (6 bases). The CDR3 region has the DNA TGTGCCAGCAGTCGGGACAACTACTATGGCTACACCTTC. It encodes CASSRDNYYGYTF.